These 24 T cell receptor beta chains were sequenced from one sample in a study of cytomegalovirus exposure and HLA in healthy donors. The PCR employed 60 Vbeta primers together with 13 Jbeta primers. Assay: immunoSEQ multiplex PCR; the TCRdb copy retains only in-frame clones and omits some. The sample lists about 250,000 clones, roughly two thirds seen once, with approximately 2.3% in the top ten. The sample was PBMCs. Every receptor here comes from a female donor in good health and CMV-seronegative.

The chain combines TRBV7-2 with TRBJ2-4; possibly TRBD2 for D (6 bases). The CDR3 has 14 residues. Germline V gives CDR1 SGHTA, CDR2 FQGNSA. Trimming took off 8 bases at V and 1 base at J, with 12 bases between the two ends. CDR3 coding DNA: TGTGCCAGCCAGGCGGGACTCGCCAAAAACATTCAGTACTTC. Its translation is CASQAGLAKNIQYF.

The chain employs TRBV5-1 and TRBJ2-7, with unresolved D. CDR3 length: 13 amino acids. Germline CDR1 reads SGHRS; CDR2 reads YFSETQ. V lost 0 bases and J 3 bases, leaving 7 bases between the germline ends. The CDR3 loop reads CASSLDPYYEQYF. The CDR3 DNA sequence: TGCGCCAGCAGCTTGGATCCTTACTACGAGCAGTACTTC.

The CDR3 loop reads CASKDRDSYEQYF. CDR3 bases: TGTGCCAGCAAGGACAGGGACTCCTACGAGCAGTACTTC. This chain joins TRBV5-6 and TRBJ2-7; TRBD1 matches at 8 bases. J lost 0 bases, V lost 6 bases, and 2 bases had no gene match. CDR1 is SGHDT, CDR2 YYEEEE, per germline. CDR3 size: 13 residues.

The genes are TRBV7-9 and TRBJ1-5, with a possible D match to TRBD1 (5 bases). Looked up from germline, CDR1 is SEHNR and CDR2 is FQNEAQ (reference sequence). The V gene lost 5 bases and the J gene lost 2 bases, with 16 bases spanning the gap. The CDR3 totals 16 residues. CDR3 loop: CASSPTGGVGNQPQHF. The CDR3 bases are TGTGCCAGCAGCCCTACCGGAGGGGTAGGCAATCAGCCCCAGCATTTT.

The CDR3 nucleotides are TGTGCCAGCAGTTACTCGACGGGTTTCTCTGGAAACACCATATATTTT. Encoded protein: CASSYSTGFSGNTIYF. The rearrangement links TRBV6-6 to TRBJ1-3, with no clear D. Germline V gene lookup returns CDR1 MNHNY and CDR2 SVGAGI (reference sequence). The CDR3 spans 16 residues. Trimming cost V 0 bases and J 0 bases, with 9 bases left between them.

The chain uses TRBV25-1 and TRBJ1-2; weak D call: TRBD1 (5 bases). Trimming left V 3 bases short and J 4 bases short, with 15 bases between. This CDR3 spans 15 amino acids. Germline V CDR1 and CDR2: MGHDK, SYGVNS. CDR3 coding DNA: TGTGCCAGCAGTGAGGCCCTCCCGGGGGTCTATGGCTACACCTTC. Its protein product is CASSEALPGVYGYTF.

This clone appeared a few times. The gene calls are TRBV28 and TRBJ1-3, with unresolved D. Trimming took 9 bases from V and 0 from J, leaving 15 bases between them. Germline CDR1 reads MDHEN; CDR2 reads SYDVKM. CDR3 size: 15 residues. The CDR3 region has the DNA TGTGCCAGTCTGGATGGCGGAGCCTCTGGAAACACCATATATTTT. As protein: CASLDGGASGNTIYF.

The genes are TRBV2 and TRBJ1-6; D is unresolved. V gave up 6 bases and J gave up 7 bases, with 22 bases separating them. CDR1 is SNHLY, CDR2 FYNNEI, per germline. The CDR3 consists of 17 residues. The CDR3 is CASRLPEGSGGNSPLHF. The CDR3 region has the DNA TGTGCCAGCAGACTCCCCGAGGGATCGGGAGGGAATTCACCCCTCCACTTT. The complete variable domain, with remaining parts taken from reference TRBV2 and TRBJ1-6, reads EPEVTQTPSHQVTQMGQEVILRCVPISNHLYFYWYRQILGQKVEFLVSFYNNEISEKSEIFDDQFSVERPDGSNFTLKIRSTKLEDSAMYFCASRLPEGSGGNSPLHFGNGTRLTVT.

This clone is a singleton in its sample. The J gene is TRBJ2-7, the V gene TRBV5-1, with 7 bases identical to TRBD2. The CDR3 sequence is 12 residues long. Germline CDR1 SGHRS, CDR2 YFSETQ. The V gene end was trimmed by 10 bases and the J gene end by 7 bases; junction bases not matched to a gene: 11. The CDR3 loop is CACKEPGGEQYF. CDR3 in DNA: TGCGCCTGCAAGGAACCGGGGGGTGAGCAGTACTTC.

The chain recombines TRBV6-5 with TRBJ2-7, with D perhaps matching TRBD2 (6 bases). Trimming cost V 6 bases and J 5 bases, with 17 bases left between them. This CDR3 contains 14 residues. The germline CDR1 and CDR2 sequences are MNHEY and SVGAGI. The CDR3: CASRIAGSYHEQYF. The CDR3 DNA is TGTGCCAGCAGGATTGCCGGGAGCTATCACGAGCAGTACTTC.

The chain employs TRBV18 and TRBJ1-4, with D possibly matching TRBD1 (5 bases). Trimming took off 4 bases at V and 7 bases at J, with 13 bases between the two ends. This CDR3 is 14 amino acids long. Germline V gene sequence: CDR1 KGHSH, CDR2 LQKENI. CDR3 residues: CASSQQAQVEKLFF. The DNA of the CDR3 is TGTGCCAGCTCACAACAGGCTCAGGTTGAAAAACTGTTTTTT.

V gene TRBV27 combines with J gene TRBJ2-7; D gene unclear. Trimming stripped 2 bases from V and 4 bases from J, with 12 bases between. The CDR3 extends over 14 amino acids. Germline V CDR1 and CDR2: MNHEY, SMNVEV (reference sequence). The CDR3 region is CASSLRPDWYEQYF. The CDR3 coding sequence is TGTGCCAGCAGTTTACGGCCAGACTGGTACGAGCAGTACTTC.

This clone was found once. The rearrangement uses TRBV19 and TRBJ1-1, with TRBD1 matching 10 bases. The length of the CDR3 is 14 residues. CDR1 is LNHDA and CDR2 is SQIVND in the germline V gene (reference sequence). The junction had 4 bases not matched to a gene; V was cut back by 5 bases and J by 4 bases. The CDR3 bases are TGTGCCAGTAGTTATCGGACAGGGGGCACTGAAGCTTTCTTT. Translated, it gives CASSYRTGGTEAFF.

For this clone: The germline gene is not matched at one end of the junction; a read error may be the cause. DNA of the CDR3: TGTGCTAGCAGCTTAGTGTCTGGGACTTCCAACACCGGGGAGCTGTTTTTT. Protein sequence: CASSLVSGTSNTGELFF. The chain carries TRBV7-7 and TRBJ2-2, with a possible D match to TRBD2 (6 bases). Germline CDR1 SSHAT, CDR2 FNYEAQ (reference sequence). The CDR3 covers 17 residues.

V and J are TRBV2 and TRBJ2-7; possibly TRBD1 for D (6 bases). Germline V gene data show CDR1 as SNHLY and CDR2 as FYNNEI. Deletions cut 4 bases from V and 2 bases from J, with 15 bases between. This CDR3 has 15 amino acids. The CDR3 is CASSGGTGRAYEQYF. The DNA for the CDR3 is TGTGCCAGCAGTGGCGGCACAGGGAGAGCCTACGAGCAGTACTTC.

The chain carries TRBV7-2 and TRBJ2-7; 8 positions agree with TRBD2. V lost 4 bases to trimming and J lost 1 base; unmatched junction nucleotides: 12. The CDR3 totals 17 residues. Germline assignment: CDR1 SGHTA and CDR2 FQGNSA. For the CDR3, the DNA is TGTGCCAGCAGCTATCCTGGGGTAGCGGGGCTTTCCTACGAGCAGTACTTC. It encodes CASSYPGVAGLSYEQYF.

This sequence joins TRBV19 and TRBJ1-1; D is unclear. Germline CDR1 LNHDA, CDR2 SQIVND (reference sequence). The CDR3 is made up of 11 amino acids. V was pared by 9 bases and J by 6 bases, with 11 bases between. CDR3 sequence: CASHLGAEAFF. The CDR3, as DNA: TGTGCCAGCCATCTCGGAGCTGAAGCTTTCTTT.

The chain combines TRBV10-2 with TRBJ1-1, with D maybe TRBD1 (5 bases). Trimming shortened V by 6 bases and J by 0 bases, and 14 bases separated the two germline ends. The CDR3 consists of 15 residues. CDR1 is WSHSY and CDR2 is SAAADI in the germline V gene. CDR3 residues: CASRRGPRLNTEAFF. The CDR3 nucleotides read TGCGCCAGCAGGCGGGGACCTCGTTTGAACACTGAAGCTTTCTTT.

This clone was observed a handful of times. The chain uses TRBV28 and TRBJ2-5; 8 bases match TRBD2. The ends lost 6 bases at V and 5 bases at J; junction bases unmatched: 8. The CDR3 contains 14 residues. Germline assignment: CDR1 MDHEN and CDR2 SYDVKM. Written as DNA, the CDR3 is TGTGCCAGCAGGCCCGGGAGGGAAGGGGAGACCCAGTACTTC. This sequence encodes CASRPGREGETQYF.

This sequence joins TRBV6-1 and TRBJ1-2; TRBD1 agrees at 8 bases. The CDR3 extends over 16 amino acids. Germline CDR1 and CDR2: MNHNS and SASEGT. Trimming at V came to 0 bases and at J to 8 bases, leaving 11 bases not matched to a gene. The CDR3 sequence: CASSEAGTGGIGGYTF. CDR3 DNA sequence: TGTGCCAGCAGTGAAGCCGGGACAGGAGGTATTGGAGGCTACACCTTC.

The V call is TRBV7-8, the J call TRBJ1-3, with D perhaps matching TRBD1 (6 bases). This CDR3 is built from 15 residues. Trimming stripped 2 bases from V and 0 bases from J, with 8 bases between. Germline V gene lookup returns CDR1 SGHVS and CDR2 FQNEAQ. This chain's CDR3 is CASSLRTASGNTIYF. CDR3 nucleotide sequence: TGTGCCAGCAGCTTAAGGACAGCCTCTGGAAACACCATATATTTT.

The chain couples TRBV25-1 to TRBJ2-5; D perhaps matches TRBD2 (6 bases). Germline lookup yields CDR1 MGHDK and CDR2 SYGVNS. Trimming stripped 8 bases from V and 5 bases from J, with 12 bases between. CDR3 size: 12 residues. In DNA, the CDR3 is TGTGCCAGCCGGGAGAGAGCGGAGACCCAGTACTTC. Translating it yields CASRERAETQYF. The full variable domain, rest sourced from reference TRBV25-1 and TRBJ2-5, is EADIYQTPRYLVIGTGKKITLECSQTMGHDKMYWYQQDPGMELHLIHYSYGVNSTEKGDLSSESTVSRIRTEHFPLTLESARPSHTSQYLCASRERAETQYFGPGTRLLVL.

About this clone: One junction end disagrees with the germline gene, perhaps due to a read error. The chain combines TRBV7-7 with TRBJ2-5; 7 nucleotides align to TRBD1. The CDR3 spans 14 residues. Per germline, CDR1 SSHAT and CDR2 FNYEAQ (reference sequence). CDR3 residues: CASSFGTVQETQYF. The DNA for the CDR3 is TGTGCTAGCAGCTTTGGGACAGTACAAGAGACCCAGTACTTC.

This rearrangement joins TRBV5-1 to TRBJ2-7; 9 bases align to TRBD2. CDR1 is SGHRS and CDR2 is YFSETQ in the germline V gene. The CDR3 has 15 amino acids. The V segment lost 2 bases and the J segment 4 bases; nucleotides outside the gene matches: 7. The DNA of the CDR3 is TGCGCCAGCAGCTTACGCGGGAGGGCCGAGTACGAGCAGTACTTC. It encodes CASSLRGRAEYEQYF.